The 27 T cell receptor beta chains below were found in one sample sequenced in a study of early T cells in non-severe SARS-CoV-2 infection. TCRdb processed the 5' RACE reads anew with MiXCR; each CDR3 protein has one entry. The table records 80,000 or so distinct CDR3 sequences, about 11% of them present only once. The material sequenced was whole blood, taken at baseline. The origin of the receptors is an adult who was a healthcare worker with PCR-confirmed SARS-CoV-2 infection or an uninfected control (not recorded which).

This clonotype has a handful of counts. This chain links TRBV20-1 with TRBJ1-2; D is undetermined. This CDR3 is 14 amino acids long. V gave up 1 base and J gave up 3 bases, with 12 bases separating them. Per germline, CDR1 DFQATT and CDR2 SNEGSKA (reference sequence). The CDR3 reads CSARGADFDYGYTF. CDR3 bases: TGCAGTGCTAGAGGGGCGGATTTCGACTATGGCTACACCTTC.

The chain recombines TRBV18 with TRBJ1-4; 11 bases line up with TRBD1. The J segment lost 8 bases and the V segment lost 3 bases, leaving 11 bases of the junction unmatched. Germline CDR1 KGHSH, CDR2 LQKENI. CDR3 length: 17 residues. The CDR3 coding sequence is TGTGCCAGCTCACCGCGACTTGGGGGACAGGGGGAAGAAAAACTGTTTTTT. This encodes CASSPRLGGQGEEKLFF.

This rearrangement joins TRBV12-3 or TRBV12-4 to TRBJ1-1, with TRBD1 matching over 12 bases. Germline trimming cut 6 bases from V and 1 base from J; bases unmatched to any gene: 6. CDR3 length: 16 residues. CDR3 loop: CASSPGTGGKNTEAFF. The DNA for the CDR3 is TGTGCCAGCAGCCCCGGGACAGGGGGCAAGAACACTGAAGCTTTCTTT.

This clonotype appeared many times. Germline is not matched at one junction end, which may reflect a read error. The chain is built from TRBV29-1 and TRBJ1-1; 10 bases are a match to TRBD1. Germline V CDR1 and CDR2: SQVTM, ANQGSEA. The CDR3 contains 14 residues. CDR3 sequence (DNA): TGCAGCGCCTGGACAGGGGGTTTGAAAACTGAAGCTTTCTTT. Amino acid sequence: CSAWTGGLKTEAFF.

This clonotype has just a few counts. This sequence joins TRBV19 and TRBJ2-7; 7 bases agree with TRBD2. Germline assignment: CDR1 LNHDA and CDR2 SQIVND (reference sequence). This CDR3 has 15 amino acids. V was clipped by 0 bases and J by 2 bases; unmatched bases: 4. In DNA, the CDR3 is TGTGCCAGTAGTATAGATGGTGGGACTACCTACGAGCAGTACTTC. Amino acids: CASSIDGGTTYEQYF.

This clonotype came up a few times. The chain has TRBV6-1 and TRBJ2-1; 11 bases fit TRBD2. The CDR3 spans 15 residues. Germline CDR1 MNHNS, CDR2 SASEGT. Unmatched junction bases numbered 1, after V lost 6 bases and J lost 0 bases. This CDR3 reads CASRGLADSYNEQFF. CDR3 bases: TGTGCCAGCAGGGGACTAGCGGACTCCTACAATGAGCAGTTCTTC.

This clonotype was found a few times. The chain is built from TRBV5-1 and TRBJ2-3, with 7 bases matching TRBD1. Trimming took 4 bases from V and 4 from J; bases not matched to a gene: 6. Germline CDR1 reads SGHRS; CDR2 reads YFSETQ. The CDR3 covers 14 residues. The CDR3 nucleotides are TGCGCCAGCAGCGAACACAGGGGCGCAGATACGCAGTATTTT. Translation: CASSEHRGADTQYF.

The chain recombines TRBV15 with TRBJ2-1; D perhaps matches TRBD1 (5 bases). Between the trimmed V and J ends, which lost 0 bases and 5 bases, there was a span of 20 bases. From germline, CDR1 is LNHNV and CDR2 YYDKDF (reference sequence). The length of the CDR3 is 18 residues. The CDR3 sequence: CATSRDGAARSGNNEQFF. CDR3 in DNA: TGTGCCACCAGCAGAGATGGGGCGGCCCGGTCTGGTAACAATGAGCAGTTCTTC.

This clonotype was picked up many times. The CDR3 sequence is CASSLAEGASAGGYTF. As DNA, the CDR3 is TGTGCCAGCAGCTTGGCCGAGGGAGCCTCCGCGGGCGGCTACACCTTC. The chain is built from TRBV7-9 and TRBJ1-2; D is unclear. CDR3 length: 16 amino acids. Germline V gives CDR1 SEHNR, CDR2 FQNEAQ (reference sequence). Trimming left V 3 bases short and J 8 bases short, with 22 bases between.

This clonotype was detected many times. The chain couples TRBV7-6 to TRBJ2-1, with D possibly TRBD2 on 7 matching bases. V shed 5 bases and J shed 7 bases, with 24 bases lying between them. CDR3 length: 17 residues. Germline CDR1 reads SGHVS; CDR2 reads FNYEAQ. The CDR3 spells CASSLRGGGRSGNEQFF. CDR3 nucleotides: TGTGCCAGCAGCCTTAGAGGCGGGGGCCGTTCTGGGAATGAGCAGTTCTTC.

This clonotype was counted only a few times. The rearrangement joins TRBV11-1 to TRBJ1-1; maybe TRBD1 (5 bases). The CDR3 covers 13 residues. The germline CDR1 and CDR2 sequences are SGHAT and FQDESV (reference sequence). Trimming left V 6 bases short and J 4 bases short, with 12 bases between. CDR3: CASRTDGATEAFF. Written as DNA, the CDR3 is TGTGCCAGCAGAACCGACGGGGCCACTGAAGCTTTCTTT.

The V and J genes are TRBV3-1 and TRBJ2-1, with D possibly called TRBD1 or TRBD2 (6 bases each). The CDR3 is 12 amino acids. Germline V gene lookup returns CDR1 LGHDT and CDR2 YNNKEL (reference sequence). V lost 6 bases and J lost 7, with 10 bases in between. CDR3 loop: CASRIGGNEQFF. In DNA, the CDR3 is TGTGCCAGCAGGATAGGGGGGAATGAGCAGTTCTTC.

The chain combines TRBV6-5 with TRBJ2-7, with D uncertain. This CDR3 contains 14 residues. Trimming left V 7 bases short and J 4 bases short, with 17 bases between. Germline V gene sequence: CDR1 MNHEY, CDR2 SVGAGI. CDR3 coding DNA: TGTGCCAGCACCCAGGACCCGAGGTTGTACGAGCAGTACTTC. Amino acid sequence: CASTQDPRLYEQYF.

This clonotype has a handful of counts. The chain recombines TRBV20-1 with TRBJ2-7, with D hard to call. The CDR3 contains 14 residues. The germline V gene has CDR1 DFQATT and CDR2 SNEGSKA (reference sequence). V lost 1 base and J lost 7, with 17 bases in between. The CDR3 loop is CSARALTKGGEQYF. CDR3 coding DNA: TGCAGTGCTAGAGCACTTACTAAGGGTGGGGAGCAGTACTTC.

In this sample, this clonotype turned up many times. V is TRBV29-1 and J is TRBJ2-5; D remains ambiguous. This CDR3 spans 12 amino acids. V gave up 7 bases and J gave up 0 bases, with 9 bases separating them. Germline V lookup: CDR1 SQVTM, CDR2 ANQGSEA. DNA for the CDR3: TGCAGCGCCCGGACGGACCAAGAGACCCAGTACTTC. Its translation is CSARTDQETQYF.

The rearrangement uses TRBV10-3 and TRBJ1-5, with 7 bases fitting TRBD1. J gave up 5 bases and V 6 bases, and 1 base lay outside the gene matches. Germline values: CDR1 ENHRY, CDR2 SYGVKD. The CDR3 runs 12 residues. Written as DNA, the CDR3 is TGTGCCATCAGCCAGGGGGATCAGCCCCAGCATTTT. Translated: CAISQGDQPQHF.

This sequence joins TRBV9 and TRBJ1-5; D is possibly TRBD1 (5 bases). CDR1 and CDR2 (germline): SGDLS, YYNGEE. V was clipped by 4 bases and J by 0 bases, with 8 bases between them. The CDR3 is 14 residues long. CDR3 sequence (DNA): TGTGCCAGCAGCAATACAGGTAGCAATCAGCCCCAGCATTTT. This translates into CASSNTGSNQPQHF.

The chain has TRBV9 and TRBJ2-1, with D possibly matching TRBD2 (6 bases). The ends were cut back, 0 bases at V and 0 bases at J, with 10 bases in the middle. Germline loops: CDR1 SGDLS, CDR2 YYNGEE. CDR3 length: 16 residues. The CDR3 DNA sequence: TGTGCCAGCAGCGTAGGCGGGGCTAGCTCCTACAATGAGCAGTTCTTC. Its protein product is CASSVGGASSYNEQFF.

This clonotype was seen ten or more times. This chain joins TRBV11-2 and TRBJ1-1, with unresolved D. V lost 2 bases to trimming and J lost 1 base, with 11 bases between them. Looked up from germline, CDR1 is SGHAT and CDR2 is FQNNGV. The CDR3 consists of 15 residues. CDR3 nucleotides: TGTGCCAGCAGCTTACGGAGTCGGTCGAACACTGAAGCTTTCTTT. Residues: CASSLRSRSNTEAFF.

This chain uses TRBV5-4 with TRBJ2-3; D possibly corresponds to TRBD2 (5 bases). Germline assignment: CDR1 SGHNT and CDR2 YYREEE (reference sequence). Trimming left V 3 bases short and J 1 base short, with 6 bases between. This CDR3 has 13 amino acids. The CDR3 nucleotides read TGTGCCAGCAGCTACGGGGGCACAGATACGCAGTATTTT. It specifies CASSYGGTDTQYF.

This clonotype was seen a handful of times. The chain employs TRBV6-2 or TRBV6-3 and TRBJ2-7; D may be TRBD1 or TRBD2 (5 bases each). V gave up 4 bases and J gave up 2 bases, with 12 bases separating them. Germline V gene data show CDR1 as MNHEY and CDR2 as SVGEGT. This CDR3 comprises 14 residues. CDR3 nucleotide sequence: TGTGCCAGCAGTTTATCCGGGACGGCCTACGAGCAGTACTTC. Translation: CASSLSGTAYEQYF.

The gene calls are TRBV18 and TRBJ2-7, with TRBD1 matching 7 bases. The germline V gene has CDR1 KGHSH and CDR2 LQKENI. Trimming removed 3 bases from V and 5 bases from J; junction bases left unmatched: 4. This CDR3 has 13 residues. The CDR3 region is CASSPDRRNEQYF. CDR3 coding DNA: TGTGCCAGCTCACCGGACAGGCGTAACGAGCAGTACTTC.

The chain employs TRBV3-1 and TRBJ1-4; TRBD1 agrees at 7 bases. The CDR3 covers 15 residues. J gave up 10 bases and V 4 bases, and 12 bases lay outside the gene matches. Per germline, CDR1 LGHDT and CDR2 YNNKEL (reference sequence). CDR3 sequence reads: CASSLAGQQGRKLFF. The CDR3 coding sequence is TGTGCCAGCAGCCTGGCCGGTCAACAGGGGAGAAAACTGTTTTTT.

The gene calls are TRBV6-5 and TRBJ1-4, with a tentative D call TRBD1 (6 bases). V dropped 5 bases and J dropped 7 bases, with 17 bases sitting between them. This CDR3 spans 15 amino acids. CDR1 and CDR2 (germline): MNHEY, SVGAGI. The CDR3 nucleotides are TGTGCCAGCAGTCACCACCGGGACACGAGTGAAAAACTGTTTTTT. It encodes CASSHHRDTSEKLFF.

This sequence joins TRBV18 and TRBJ2-7, with unresolved D. The CDR3 spans 14 residues. Between the trimmed V and J ends, which lost 1 base and 0 bases, there was a span of 7 bases. Germline lookup yields CDR1 KGHSH and CDR2 LQKENI. This CDR3 is CASSPQANSYEQYF. The CDR3 DNA is TGTGCCAGCTCACCACAGGCCAACTCCTACGAGCAGTACTTC.

This clonotype was observed many times. The chain couples TRBV12-2 to TRBJ1-1. TRBV12-2 is a pseudogene segment. CDR3 length equals 12 residues. The CDR3 DNA sequence: TGTGCAAGTCGCCGACGACACACTGAAGCTTTCTTT. Translation gives CASRRRHTEAFF.

J is TRBJ1-1 and V is TRBV18; 7 bases fit TRBD1. Germline lookup yields CDR1 KGHSH and CDR2 LQKENI. The CDR3 has 13 residues. V was clipped by 10 bases and J by 2 bases; unmatched bases: 7. DNA of the CDR3: TGTGCCACCGGACAGGCCTTTAACACTGAAGCTTTCTTT. This translates into CATGQAFNTEAFF.